These 7 T cell receptor beta chains came from one sample sequenced in a study of blood T cell repertoires in COVID-19. The protocol was immunoSEQ multiplex PCR, while the TCRdb copy is restricted to in-frame clones and leaves out a portion. The sample yields approximately 200,000 clones, 85% to 90% seen once. The sequenced material came from PBMCs or T cells enriched from blood (not recorded which). These receptor sequences come from a man aged 25-45 years who had recovered from COVID-19.

On this clone itself: This sample includes further DNA sequences coding for the same CDR3. The V call is TRBV6-5, the J call TRBJ2-5; D is perhaps TRBD2 (6 bases). The CDR3 contains 13 residues. V was clipped by 6 bases and J by 2 bases, with 10 bases between them. The germline V gene encodes CDR1 MNHEY and CDR2 SVGAGI. This CDR3 is CASSRRGQETQYF. CDR3 DNA sequence: TGTGCCAGCAGCCGGAGGGGTCAAGAGACCCAGTACTTC.

In its sample, this clone was seen once. The chain couples TRBV30 to TRBJ1-1; maybe TRBD1 (5 bases). The CDR3 loop spans 14 amino acids. Trimming shortened V by 1 base and J by 4 bases, and 13 bases separated the two germline ends. The germline CDR1 and CDR2 sequences are GTSNPN and SVGIG (reference sequence). The DNA of the CDR3 is TGTGCCTGGAGTGGTGGGGCGGAATTCACTGAAGCTTTCTTT. It encodes CAWSGGAEFTEAFF.

This clone showed up just a few times. The chain combines TRBV7-6 with TRBJ1-1; 7 bases match TRBD1. After removal of 2 bases from V and 3 bases from J, the junction contained 3 bases not matched to a gene. CDR1 is SGHVS and CDR2 is FNYEAQ in the germline V gene. This CDR3 has 14 residues. The CDR3 nucleotides are TGTGCCAGCAGCTTAAGGGGGCCCGACACTGAAGCTTTCTTT. The encoded protein is CASSLRGPDTEAFF.

Only one count was recorded for this clone. This chain links TRBV7-9 with TRBJ1-1; 9 bases fit TRBD1. The CDR3 has 17 residues. The ends lost 5 bases at V and 1 base at J; junction bases unmatched: 11. CDR1 SEHNR and CDR2 FQNEAQ come from the germline V gene (reference sequence). The CDR3 is CASSPRDRGLANTEAFF. CDR3 in DNA: TGTGCCAGCAGCCCCCGTGACAGGGGGTTAGCGAACACTGAAGCTTTCTTT.

The chain employs TRBV5-1 and TRBJ2-1, with TRBD2 identical over 16 bases. Looked up from germline, CDR1 is SGHRS and CDR2 is YFSETQ. Trimming removed 3 bases from V and 1 base from J; junction bases left unmatched: 7. The CDR3 is made up of 19 amino acids. CDR3 nucleotide sequence: TGCGCCAGCAGCTGGGGACTAGCGGGGGGGCCACAGTCCTACAATGAGCAGTTCTTC. Encoded protein: CASSWGLAGGPQSYNEQFF.

The chain recombines TRBV5-3 with TRBJ2-7; D is possibly TRBD2 (6 bases). TRBV5-3 is an open reading frame whose function is uncertain. The CDR3 contains 15 residues. Deletions cut 8 bases from V and 3 bases from J, with 21 bases between. In nucleotides, the CDR3 is TGTGCCAGGACTAGTCAACCTGGGAGTCACTACGAGCAGTACTTC. Amino acid sequence: CARTSQPGSHYEQYF.

The chain combines TRBV4-3 with TRBJ2-1, with 9 bases lining up with TRBD1. The trim removed 0 bases at V and 5 bases at J, leaving 2 bases unmatched. The CDR3 extends over 15 amino acids. The germline V gene has CDR1 LGHNA and CDR2 YSLEER. CDR3 protein: CASSQDTGGNNEQFF. The CDR3 coding sequence is TGCGCCAGCAGCCAAGATACAGGGGGCAACAATGAGCAGTTCTTC.